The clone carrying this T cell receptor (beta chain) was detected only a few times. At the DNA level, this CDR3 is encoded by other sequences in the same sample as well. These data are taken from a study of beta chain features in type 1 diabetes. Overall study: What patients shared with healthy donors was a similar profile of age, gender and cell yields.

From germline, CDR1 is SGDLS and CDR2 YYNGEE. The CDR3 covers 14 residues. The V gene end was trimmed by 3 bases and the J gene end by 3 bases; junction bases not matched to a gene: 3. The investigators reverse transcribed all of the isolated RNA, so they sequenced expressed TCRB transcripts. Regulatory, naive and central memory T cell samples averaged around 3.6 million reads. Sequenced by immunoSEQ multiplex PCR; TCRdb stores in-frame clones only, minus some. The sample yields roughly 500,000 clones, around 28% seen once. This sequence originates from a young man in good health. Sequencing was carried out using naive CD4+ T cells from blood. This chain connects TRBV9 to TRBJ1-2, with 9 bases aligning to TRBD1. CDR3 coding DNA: TGTGCCAGCAGCGAGGGACAGGGTTACTATGGCTACACCTTC. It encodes CASSEGQGYYGYTF.